One and the same sample provided the 3 T cell receptor beta chains below, sequenced in a study of shared clonotypes between healthy human individuals. Clones were read by immunoSEQ multiplex PCR, and TCRdb kept only the in-frame ones, dropping some. The sample has fewer than 700,000 clones; around 81% are singletons. The material sequenced was PBMCs. These receptors came from a woman between 35 and 50 years old in good health. Some clones in this sample may be carry-over from other donors' samples.

The table lists this clone with a few counts. A read error may account for a junction end that differs from germline. The V call is TRBV19, the J call TRBJ2-5; the D is unclear. Germline V gene lookup returns CDR1 LNHDA and CDR2 SQIVND (reference sequence). CDR3 length: 12 residues. CDR3 sequence reads: CASSSTQATQYF. The CDR3 coding sequence is TGTGCCAGTAGCTCTACCCAAGCGACCCAGTACTTC.

Notes on this clone: This likely traces to a read error, being one base from a far larger clone. The chain carries TRBV28 and TRBJ1-4; TRBD1 matches 7 bases. This CDR3 is 15 amino acids long. Per the germline V gene, CDR1 is MDHEN and CDR2 is SYDVKM. The junction had 12 bases not matched to a gene; V was cut back by 7 bases and J by 7 bases. The CDR3 region has the DNA TGTGCCAGCAACCTCAACGGGCAGGGGGGTGAAAAACTGTTTTTT. As protein: CASNLNGQGGEKLFF.

The chain combines TRBV19 with TRBJ2-1; possibly TRBD2 for D (5 bases). Germline values: CDR1 LNHDA, CDR2 SQIVND (reference sequence). The CDR3 runs 14 residues. V was shortened by 5 bases and J by 4 bases, with 12 bases between the two germline ends. CDR3 sequence reads: CASSLGLVYNEQFF. CDR3 DNA: TGTGCCAGTAGTCTTGGACTCGTATACAATGAGCAGTTCTTC.